This T cell receptor beta chain was sequenced for a study of CD8 T cells in ankylosing spondylitis (dated by TCRdb to about 2017). Some background on the complete study: T cell receptor beta repertoires were profiled in healthy donors and ankylosing spondylitis patients so that disease-linked TCR variants could be found. Peripheral blood samples were taken, and synovial fluid was additionally collected from ankylosing spondylitis patients. The full study cohort was made up of 25 ankylosing spondylitis patients and 108 healthy donors.

What the study reported, not specific to this receptor: A TCR beta motif of several highly homologous amino acid variants appeared characteristic of blood from ankylosing spondylitis patients. According to the report, matched synovial fluid samples from ankylosing spondylitis patients were significantly enriched for the disease-linked clones. Some motif variants were previously reported in synovial fluid and blood of reactive arthritis patients, suggesting common disease-initiation mechanisms. The disease-linked clones showed a CD8+ phenotype and occurred at relatively low frequencies in peripheral blood.

TCRdb records Illumina HiSeq 2500 as the sequencer. Quantitative 5'-RACE with molecular barcodes was used to prepare TCR beta libraries. The source study handled its data this way. Disease-linked TCR variants were identified with a new computational method built on a probabilistic model of VDJ rearrangement. TCRdb reprocessed the public reads (quality trimming at Q25 with fastp, clone calling with MiXCR) and kept in-frame beta chains. For every CDR3 protein sequence, its rows merge into one entry that carries the most common genes and DNA. TCRdb's processing, not the authors' own work, is the source of the V and J calls. Recorded for this sample are 250,000 to 300,000 distinct CDR3 sequences; about 20% of them occurred a single time. Roughly 7.4% of the sample lies in the top ten. This clonotype was counted only a few times. Its antigen specificity is not known. No base quality information exists; no much larger clone differs at one position.

Cut back by 2 bases and 4 bases, the V and J ends lie 6 bases apart. The germline V gene provides CDR1 SQVTM and CDR2 ANQGSEA. Taken from cysteine to phenylalanine, the CDR3 has 13 residues. Solely the CDR3 DNA is kept, with 39 bases framed from the first base. Here the chain combines TRBV29-1 and TRBJ2-6; no D segment can be confidently identified. The sample taken for sequencing was blood, either unsorted or a sorted T cell fraction (not recorded which). The receptor was derived from a male donor with ankylosing spondylitis or in good health (not recorded which). CDR3 protein: CSVERRGANVLTF. DNA sequence: TGCAGCGTTGAAAGGCGCGGGGCCAACGTCCTGACTTTC.